One T cell receptor beta chain is described in this entry. This sample is drawn from a study of CD8 T cells in Susac syndrome. The CDR3 is 15 amino acids. Germline lookup yields CDR1 LNHDA and CDR2 SQIVND (reference sequence). The V and J ends lost 5 bases and 5 bases respectively, with 16 bases between them. Negative isolation yielded CD8+ and CD4+ T cells; FACS enriched TEMRA cells. After extraction with the RNeasy kit, about 0.5 to 1 ug of the RNA was reverse transcribed using random hexamers. Each CDR3 protein gets one entry after TCRdb re-called the immunoSEQ multiplex PCR reads with MiXCR. Here the sample spans 100,000 to 150,000 distinct CDR3 sequences, about 95% being singletons.

Sequencing was carried out using CD4+ T cells from PBMCs. The receptor was derived from a human donor in good health. The chain couples TRBV19 to TRBJ1-5; possibly TRBD1 for D (5 bases). The CDR3 region is CASSPRGSPYQPQHF. CDR3 sequence (DNA): TGTGCCAGTAGTCCCCGGGGGAGCCCCTATCAGCCCCAGCATTTT.